Listed below are T cell receptor beta chains from one sample, sequenced in a study of T cells in Graves' hyperthyroidism and ophthalmopathy. Via MiXCR, TCRdb re-called the multiplex PCR reads, giving one row per CDR3 protein. The profile shows about 640,000 distinct CDR3 sequences, around 21% of them singletons. The sample was blood. The receptor set was obtained from a man aged 25 to 40 with Graves' ophthalmopathy. Each CDR3 is given with its conserved first and last residue. The D gene is left open where the match is weak. Size is stated for part of the rows, as once, few or many counts, or as a class when the clone is expanded.

NA | TRBJ2-7 | TRBV29-1 | NA | TGCAGCGTTGCCAGTACCCCAACCTACGAGCAGTACTTC | CSVASTPTYEQYF
NA | TRBJ2-2 | TRBV11-2 | TRBD1 | TGTGCCAGCAGCCCACTCAGGGGGCGCAGGGCCGGGGAGCTGTTTTTT | CASSPLRGRRAGELFF
many | TRBJ2-3 | TRBV12-3/TRBV12-4 | NA | TGTGCCAGCAGGCGACAGGACACAGATACGCAGTATTTT | CASRRQDTDTQYF
few | TRBJ2-2 | TRBV2 | TRBD1 | TGTGCCAGCAGTGAAGCGACAGGGGTGAACACCGGGGAGCTGTTTTTT | CASSEATGVNTGELFF
few | TRBJ2-7 | TRBV28 | TRBD2 | TGTGCCAGCAGTTTAATGGGGGGACTAGCGGGAGGCTACGAGCAGTACTTC | CASSLMGGLAGGYEQYF
many | TRBJ1-1 | TRBV20-1 | NA | TGCAGTGCAGAACGACAGATGAACACTGAAGCTTTCTTT | CSAERQMNTEAFF
NA | TRBJ1-5 | TRBV20-1 | NA | TGCAGTGCTAGAGAAGGGATGCCGGGGATTCGGGTTTCTCAGCCCCAGCATTTT | CSAREGMPGIRVSQPQHF
many | TRBJ1-2 | TRBV7-3 | TRBD1 | TGTGCCAGCAGCTTAACGGGGACAGGAGACTATGGCTACACCTTC | CASSLTGTGDYGYTF
once | TRBJ2-6 | TRBV15 | NA | TGTGCCACCAGCAGAGCCAGGGGAAACTCTGGGGCCAACGTCCTGACTTTC | CATSRARGNSGANVLTF
few | TRBJ1-5 | TRBV12-3/TRBV12-4 | TRBD1 | TGTGCCAGCAGTTCACAGGGGAAGGTTCAGCCCCAGCATTTT | CASSSQGKVQPQHF
NA | TRBJ1-2 | TRBV20-1 | NA | TGCAGTGCTAGAGTAGGGGATGGAGGCTACACCTTC | CSARVGDGGYTF
NA | TRBJ1-2 | TRBV3-1 | NA | TGTGCCAGCAGCCAAGAGCGGGGAGGCTATGGCTACACCTTC | CASSQERGGYGYTF
few | TRBJ2-3 | TRBV6-2/TRBV6-3 | TRBD2 | TGTGCCAGCAGCCCCTGGGTAGCGGGAGACACAGATACGCAGTATTTT | CASSPWVAGDTDTQYF
few | TRBJ2-1 | TRBV28 | NA | TGTGCCAGCAGTTCAAACAGACCTAATGAGCAGTTCTTC | CASSSNRPNEQFF
NA | TRBJ2-7 | TRBV4-1 | NA | TGCGCCAGCAGCCAGAGGCCCGGGACCATCTCCTACGAGCAGTACTTC | CASSQRPGTISYEQYF
many | TRBJ1-1 | TRBV10-1 | NA | TGCGCCAGCAGTCGCGACACTTTGAACACTGAAGCTTTCTTT | CASSRDTLNTEAFF
many | TRBJ2-1 | TRBV11-3 | NA | TGTGCCAGCAGCTTTCGAAGCGGGGAGCAGTTCTTC | CASSFRSGEQFF
NA | TRBJ2-7 | TRBV20-1 | TRBD2 | TGCAGTGCTAGAGCTCCGCTAGCGGGAGGACTGTACGAGCAGTACTTC | CSARAPLAGGLYEQYF
many | TRBJ1-1 | TRBV10-3 | TRBD1 | TGTGCCATCAGGGGACAGAGGAACACTGAAGCTTTCTTT | CAIRGQRNTEAFF
NA | TRBJ2-7 | TRBV10-3 | NA | TGTGCCATCAGTGACGGACAAGGGCGGTACGAGCAGTACTTC | CAISDGQGRYEQYF
NA | TRBJ2-2 | TRBV4-1 | TRBD2 | TGCGCCAGCAGCGCTATAGCGGGATCGGCCGGGGAGCTGTTTTTT | CASSAIAGSAGELFF
NA | TRBJ2-1 | TRBV28 | NA | TGTGCCAGCAGTTTATTAGGGAACAATGAGCAGTTCTTC | CASSLLGNNEQFF
many | TRBJ2-7 | TRBV30 | TRBD2 | TGTGCCTGTAAACTAGCGGGAGTCTACGAGCAGTACTTC | CACKLAGVYEQYF
many | TRBJ2-7 | TRBV27 | TRBD2 | TGTGCCAGCAGTTTATCTTCTAGCGGGCCCTACGAGCAGTACTTC | CASSLSSSGPYEQYF
many | TRBJ2-3 | TRBV6-6 | TRBD2 | TGTGCCAGCAGTTACGGAACGGCTAGCGGGAGCACAGATACGCAGTATTTT | CASSYGTASGSTDTQYF
NA | TRBJ2-1 | TRBV12-3/TRBV12-4 | NA | TGTGCCAGCAGCCCCGGACTACCCGAGCAGTTCTTC | CASSPGLPEQFF
NA | TRBJ2-7 | TRBV4-1 | NA | TGCGCCAGCAGCCAGGCCTCTAATGGTGGGGGCGGCGAGCAGTACTTC | CASSQASNGGGGEQYF
NA | TRBJ1-3 | TRBV10-3 | NA | TGTGCCATCAGTGAGTTGCAGGGCTCTGGAAACACCATATATTTT | CAISELQGSGNTIYF
many | TRBJ2-7 | TRBV5-1 | NA | TGTGCCAGCAGTTCGGACGGCTACGAGCAGTACTTC | CASSSDGYEQYF
few | TRBJ2-2 | TRBV28 | TRBD2 | TGTGCCAGCAGTTCCCAGGGACTAGCCGGGGGCGCGAGGACCGGGGAGCTGTTTTTT | CASSSQGLAGGARTGELFF
few | TRBJ2-3 | TRBV10-3 | NA | TGTGCCATCAGTGGACTGGGTCAGGCAGATACGCAGTATTTT | CAISGLGQADTQYF
few | TRBJ2-7 | TRBV11-2 | TRBD2 | TGTGCCAGCAGCTCCATAGCGGGAGTTGGGGAGCAGTACTTC | CASSSIAGVGEQYF
NA | TRBJ1-1 | TRBV3-1 | TRBD1 | TGTGCCAGCAGCCCTTTGGACAGGGGGAGAAGGCCTGAAGCTTTCTTT | CASSPLDRGRRPEAFF
NA | TRBJ2-1 | TRBV18 | NA | TGTGCCAGCTCACTCCGGGACCTCCCCGGTTCCTACAATGAGCAGTTCTTC | CASSLRDLPGSYNEQFF
NA | TRBJ2-5 | TRBV27 | NA | TGTGCCAGCAGCCGCCTGTCGGGGCGTGTGGGAGAGACCCAGTACTTC | CASSRLSGRVGETQYF
many | TRBJ2-1 | TRBV11-1 | NA | TGTGCCAGCAGCCCGCCGGGGGCTTTCCCCAATTTCAATGAGCAGTTCTTC | CASSPPGAFPNFNEQFF
many | TRBJ2-3 | TRBV27 | NA | TGTGCCAGCAGCAACCAGGGTACCCCACCAGATACGCAGTATTTT | CASSNQGTPPDTQYF